This paragraph reports one T cell receptor beta chain. These data originate in a study of blood T cell repertoires in COVID-19. For the study at large: COVID-19 samples from acute and convalescent phases originated in the United States, Italy and Spain. Sample material is recorded as cDNA or gDNA derived from T cells, B-cell-depleted T cells, or PBMCs.

Seattle patients were enrolled while actively infected and followed longitudinally. V lost 2 bases to trimming and J lost 7 bases, with 14 bases between them. This CDR3 region has 15 residues. CDR1 is MNHEY and CDR2 is SMNVEV in the germline V gene (reference sequence). Original processing methods: The assay estimated nucleated cells by amplifying reference gene primers. Method: immunoSEQ multiplex PCR; TCRdb's copy keeps in-frame clones and lacks some. V and J calls and clone size come straight from that table; D and trimming were deduced from the DNA. The table lists 75,000 to 95,000 clones, around 88% of them singletons.

The origin of this receptor is a woman aged 55-69 years with COVID-19, enrolled during active disease. This rearrangement joins TRBV27 to TRBJ1-4; no firm D call. What was sequenced was peripheral blood. The CDR3 DNA follows: TGTGCCAGCAGTTTACGCCACCAGCGGGGTGAAAAACTGTTTTTT. Amino acids: CASSLRHQRGEKLFF.